This entry lists 9 T cell receptor beta chains sequenced from one sample in a study of OX40 agonist ivuxolimab in advanced cancers. Measured with immunoSEQ multiplex PCR; TCRdb has only the in-frame clones, and not every one. Of roughly 20,000 clones listed, approximately 87% are singletons. Sequencing was performed on CD4+ or CD8+ T cells sorted from blood, taken in a trial of the OX40 agonist ivuxolimab. These receptor sequences come from an adult with an advanced solid tumor such as melanoma, head and neck, liver or kidney cancer.

The sample holds a few counts of this clone. In DNA form, the CDR3 reads TGTGCCAGCAGCTTAAGGGGGGCACTAGCGCGAGATTCGAACACCGGGGAGCTGTTTTTT. Its translation: CASSLRGALARDSNTGELFF. The J gene is TRBJ2-2, the V gene TRBV27, with D perhaps matching TRBD2 (7 bases). The CDR3 length is 20 residues. Trimming removed 6 bases from V and 0 bases from J, with 26 bases in between. The germline gives CDR1 MNHEY, CDR2 SMNVEV (reference sequence).

The chain has TRBV5-1 and TRBJ1-2, with 10 bases lining up with TRBD1. This CDR3 spans 13 amino acids. Germline V lookup: CDR1 SGHRS, CDR2 YFSETQ. Unmatched junction bases numbered 4, after V lost 3 bases and J lost 8 bases. The CDR3 sequence: CASSSGTGAGYTF. The CDR3 DNA is TGCGCCAGCAGCTCCGGGACAGGGGCAGGCTACACCTTC.

The chain carries TRBV5-1 and TRBJ2-7; 7 bases agree with TRBD1. Germline V gene sequence: CDR1 SGHRS, CDR2 YFSETQ. There are 16 residues in the CDR3. V dropped 4 bases and J dropped 2; count of bases not matched to a gene: 12. CDR3 in DNA: TGCGCCAGCAGCCCCCGACAGGGTTTTAGTACCTACGAGCAGTACTTC. Translated: CASSPRQGFSTYEQYF.

This rearrangement joins TRBV16 to TRBJ2-5, with D hard to call. Trimming shortened V by 5 bases and J by 3 bases, and 4 bases separated the two germline ends. Germline V gene lookup returns CDR1 KGHSY and CDR2 FQNENV. The CDR3 contains 11 residues. The CDR3 sequence is CASSREETQYF. CDR3 in DNA: TGTGCCAGCAGCAGGGAAGAGACCCAGTACTTC.

The chain carries TRBV6-5 and TRBJ2-2; D remains unclear. The CDR3 is 13 amino acids. V lost 2 bases and J 8 bases, leaving 9 bases between the germline ends. CDR1 and CDR2 from the germline V gene are MNHEY and SVGAGI. The CDR3 bases are TGTGCCAGCAGTTACGATAGCTTAGGGGAGCTGTTTTTT. Amino acids: CASSYDSLGELFF.

The rearrangement joins TRBV5-4 to TRBJ1-1; D gene ambiguous. CDR1 is SGHNT and CDR2 is YYREEE in the germline V gene (reference sequence). CDR3 size: 14 residues. Trimming removed 3 bases at V and 4 bases at J, with 13 bases between. The CDR3 sequence is CASSWNGGSTEAFF. In DNA, the CDR3 is TGTGCCAGCAGCTGGAATGGAGGCAGCACTGAAGCTTTCTTT.

The CDR3: CAWSKGSGRNEQFF. The CDR3 DNA reads TGTGCCTGGAGTAAAGGTAGCGGGAGAAATGAGCAGTTCTTC. This sequence joins TRBV30 and TRBJ2-1; the match to TRBD2 covers 9 bases. The germline V gene has CDR1 GTSNPN and CDR2 SVGIG (reference sequence). V lost 2 bases, J lost 7 bases, and 6 bases stayed unmatched. The CDR3 consists of 14 residues.

The J gene is TRBJ2-5, the V gene TRBV6-5, with D possibly being TRBD1 (5 bases). The V end lost 8 bases, the J end lost 1 base, and 8 bases lay between the germline ends. The CDR3 consists of 12 residues. Germline lookup yields CDR1 MNHEY and CDR2 SVGAGI. CDR3 in DNA: TGTGCCAGCGCAGACAGCCAAGAGACCCAGTACTTC. Translation gives CASADSQETQYF.

This chain connects TRBV21-1 to TRBJ2-7; TRBD2 is the table's D call and was not checked against the DNA. TRBV21-1 is a pseudogene locus. CDR3 length equals 15 residues. CDR3 sequence (DNA): TGTGCCAGCAACAAAAGCGGGAGGGGACTGGGGGTGCAGTACTTC. It translates to CASNKSGRGLGVQYF.